This T cell receptor (beta chain) was sequenced for a study of response to subunit inactivated influenza vaccine. Findings and limits, study-wide: The authors put forward the suggestion that each seasonal influenza vaccination may bring in only a limited number of new T cells.

This clonotype came up a few times. The antigen remains undetermined. Via MiXCR, TCRdb re-called the RT-PCR reads, giving one row per CDR3 protein. The sample lists 610,000 or so distinct CDR3 sequences, approximately 15% occurring once. CDR1 MNHEY and CDR2 SVGEGT come from the germline V gene. V shed 4 bases, J shed 0 bases, and the junction held 7 bases outside the gene matches. CDR3 size: 16 residues. The source is a man aged 45 to 65 who received an inactivated influenza vaccine. This rearrangement joins TRBV6-2 or TRBV6-3 to TRBJ2-3; 7 bases are a match to TRBD2. The sequencing used PBMCs from blood, collected approximately 13 days after vaccination. The DNA for the CDR3 is TGTGCCAGCAGTTCCTCTAGCGGATATAGCACAGATACGCAGTATTTT. Protein: CASSSSSGYSTDTQYF.